This passage covers 27 T cell receptor beta chains from one sample sequenced in a study of T cell repertoires in cytomegalovirus infection. A single record per CDR3 protein comes from TCRdb applying MiXCR to the reads. Of 600,000 to 800,000 distinct CDR3 sequences listed, 20% to 25% are singletons. Sequencing was performed on CD8+ T cells from PBMCs. The receptors stem from a human donor in good health (CMV status not recorded). Some clones in this sample may be carry-over from other donors' samples.

This clonotype has more than one count but fewer than ten. V and J are TRBV6-6 and TRBJ2-5; D may match TRBD1 or TRBD2 (6 bases each). Trimming removed 2 bases from V and 1 base from J, with 11 bases in between. The V gene's germline CDR1 is MNHNY and CDR2 SVGAGI (reference sequence). The CDR3 is 15 residues long. The CDR3 DNA sequence: TGTGCCAGCAGTTACAAAAAGGGGGGCCAAGAGACCCAGTACTTC. Amino acid sequence: CASSYKKGGQETQYF.

This clonotype showed up many times. This sequence joins TRBV24-1 and TRBJ2-2, with D perhaps TRBD1 or TRBD2 (5 bases each). This CDR3 comprises 18 residues. V lost 0 bases and J lost 0, with 13 bases in between. Per the germline V gene, CDR1 is KGHDR and CDR2 is SFDVKD. The CDR3 sequence is CATSDLHWDGANTGELFF. For the CDR3, the DNA is TGTGCCACCAGTGATTTGCACTGGGACGGAGCGAACACCGGGGAGCTGTTTTTT.

This clonotype occurred a few times. One end of the junction does not line up with germline, which may come from a read error. The chain has TRBV2 and TRBJ1-2; D might be TRBD1 (6 bases). CDR3 length equals 15 residues. CDR1 SNHLY and CDR2 FYNNEI come from the germline V gene. The CDR3 DNA reads TGTGCCAGCAGGGAAGGGGGTTCCGTACGCTATGGCTACACCTTC. Translated, it gives CASREGGSVRYGYTF.

The rearrangement uses TRBV19 and TRBJ2-1; 10 nucleotides line up with TRBD1. This CDR3 has 15 amino acids. Germline loops: CDR1 LNHDA, CDR2 SQIVND (reference sequence). Germline trimming cut 0 bases from V and 7 bases from J; bases unmatched to any gene: 3. The CDR3 is CASSIDGGQGNEQFF. Written as DNA, the CDR3 is TGTGCCAGTAGTATAGACGGGGGACAGGGGAATGAGCAGTTCTTC. The full variable domain, its missing parts supplied by reference TRBV19 and TRBJ2-1, is DGGITQSPKYLFRKEGQNVTLSCEQNLNHDAMYWYRQDPGQGLRLIYYSQIVNDFQKGDIAEGYSVSREKKESFPLTVTSAQKNPTAFYLCASSIDGGQGNEQFFGPGTRLTVL.

This clonotype occurred many times. The J gene is TRBJ1-5, the V gene TRBV7-8; the match to TRBD1 covers 7 bases. V gave up 5 bases and J gave up 2 bases; unmatched junction bases: 3. This CDR3 has 14 amino acids. The V gene's germline CDR1 is SGHVS and CDR2 FQNEAQ. CDR3 region: CASSPRGGNQPQHF. Written as DNA, the CDR3 is TGTGCCAGCAGCCCCAGGGGGGGCAATCAGCCCCAGCATTTT.

This clonotype came up a few times. The genes are TRBV6-2 or TRBV6-3 and TRBJ2-7; 9 bases match TRBD1. Germline CDR1 MNHEY, CDR2 SVGEGT. Trimming cost V 2 bases and J 3 bases; bases outside gene matches: 5. This CDR3 has 15 amino acids. CDR3 sequence: CASSYEGTGSYEQYV. CDR3 sequence (DNA): TGTGCCAGCAGTTACGAAGGGACAGGGAGCTACGAGCAGTACGTC.

This clonotype has a count of ten or more. The chain has TRBV7-2 and TRBJ1-1; D not resolved. The CDR3 spans 15 residues. Trimming took off 1 base at V and 5 bases at J, with 14 bases between the two ends. The germline V gene has CDR1 SGHTA and CDR2 FQGNSA. Here the CDR3 reads CASSLVRPRLTEAFF. Here the CDR3 DNA reads TGTGCCAGCAGCTTAGTCCGGCCCCGCTTGACTGAAGCTTTCTTT.

There are many counts of this clonotype. The chain carries TRBV12-5 and TRBJ1-5, with D hard to call. CDR3 length: 15 residues. Germline CDR1 reads LGHNT; CDR2 reads FRNRAP. Trimming stripped 4 bases from V and 4 bases from J, with 14 bases between. CDR3 bases: TGTGCTAGTGGTTCCCCCGAGACGGGGAATCAGCCCCAGCATTTT. As protein: CASGSPETGNQPQHF.

V is TRBV29-1 and J is TRBJ2-2; the D call may be TRBD1 or TRBD2 (5 bases each). The CDR3 is 14 residues long. With 0 bases removed from V and 6 bases from J, the gap between germline ends came to 11 bases. Germline CDR1 and CDR2: SQVTM and ANQGSEA. This chain's CDR3 is CSVEDRGVPGELFF. DNA of the CDR3: TGCAGCGTTGAAGATCGAGGGGTACCCGGGGAGCTGTTTTTT.

The J gene is TRBJ1-4, the V gene TRBV29-1; possible D gene TRBD1, 6 bases. Germline CDR1 SQVTM, CDR2 ANQGSEA. V lost 3 bases and J lost 6, with 8 bases in between. The CDR3 is 12 amino acids. CDR3 amino acids: CSVDRGDEKLFF. The CDR3 DNA sequence: TGCAGCGTTGACAGGGGTGATGAAAAACTGTTTTTT.

This clonotype was seen at least ten times. V gene TRBV7-2 combines with J gene TRBJ2-1; 7 bases line up with TRBD2. The ends lost 5 bases at V and 0 bases at J; junction bases unmatched: 10. From germline, CDR1 is SGHTA and CDR2 FQGNSA. This CDR3 region has 17 residues. CDR3 in DNA: TGTGCCAGCAGCCCCTTAAGGGCGGGGGACTCCTACAATGAGCAGTTCTTC. Protein: CASSPLRAGDSYNEQFF. Filled out from reference TRBV7-2 and TRBJ2-1, the complete variable domain reads GAGVSQSPSNKVTEKGKDVELRCDPISGHTALYWYRQSLGQGLEFLIYFQGNSAPDKSGLPSDRFSAERTGGSVSTLTIQRTQQEDSAVYLCASSPLRAGDSYNEQFFGPGTRLTVL.

This rearrangement joins TRBV3-1 to TRBJ2-2, with D possibly TRBD2 on 6 matching bases. V was cut by 0 bases and J by 4 bases, with 15 bases left in between. Germline assignment: CDR1 LGHDT and CDR2 YNNKEL (reference sequence). The CDR3 loop spans 17 amino acids. The CDR3 nucleotides are TGTGCCAGCAGCCAAGATATCCCAGGCGGGATCACCGGGGAGCTGTTTTTT. The encoded protein is CASSQDIPGGITGELFF.

This clonotype has only a few counts. The V gene is TRBV27, the J gene TRBJ2-2; D is ambiguous. V was shortened by 5 bases and J by 4 bases, with 5 bases between the two germline ends. Germline assignment: CDR1 MNHEY and CDR2 SMNVEV (reference sequence). CDR3 length equals 12 residues. DNA of the CDR3: TGTGCCAGCAGTCGATTCACCGGGGAGCTGTTTTTT. It translates to CASSRFTGELFF.

This clonotype occurred many times. The J gene is TRBJ1-1, the V gene TRBV12-3 or TRBV12-4; D gene ambiguous. V was shortened by 2 bases and J by 1 base, with 5 bases between the two germline ends. The length of the CDR3 is 13 residues. This chain's CDR3 is CASSLQANTEAFF. CDR3 sequence (DNA): TGTGCCAGCAGTTTACAGGCGAACACTGAAGCTTTCTTT.

This clonotype showed up many times. V usage is TRBV7-9 and J usage is TRBJ2-5, with D possibly matching TRBD2 (7 bases). This CDR3 is built from 14 residues. Germline V CDR1 and CDR2: SEHNR, FQNEAQ (reference sequence). Between the trimmed V and J ends, which lost 5 bases and 3 bases, there was a span of 13 bases. CDR3 loop: CASSGGAWKETQYF. As DNA, the CDR3 is TGTGCCAGCAGCGGGGGGGCCTGGAAAGAGACCCAGTACTTC.

About this clonotype: The final CDR3 position lacks the conserved phenylalanine or tryptophan, pointing to a likely read error. The rearrangement uses TRBV7-2 and TRBJ2-1, with 7 bases that match TRBD2. The CDR3 length is 14 residues. With 1 base clipped from V and 7 bases from J, the junction kept 4 bases outside the gene matches. The germline CDR1 and CDR2 sequences are SGHTA and FQGNSA. CDR3: CASSLGGGGNEQFC. CDR3 nucleotide sequence: TGTGCCAGCAGCTTAGGGGGGGGGGGTAATGAGCAGTTCTGC.

The V call is TRBV7-9, the J call TRBJ2-3; D is undetermined. The CDR3 covers 12 residues. V lost 5 bases and J lost 5, with 8 bases in between. Germline loops: CDR1 SEHNR, CDR2 FQNEAQ (reference sequence). The CDR3 spells CASSDGGDTQYF. DNA for the CDR3: TGTGCCAGCAGCGACGGTGGAGATACGCAGTATTTT.

V usage is TRBV7-4 and J usage is TRBJ1-1; D gene ambiguous. The CDR3 covers 15 residues. CDR1 and CDR2 from the germline V gene are SGHVT and SQSDAQ. V lost 5 bases and J 3 bases, leaving 16 bases between the germline ends. The CDR3 nucleotides are TGTGCCAGCAGCCCCCCCAGAAATTCGGACACTGAAGCTTTCTTT. It specifies CASSPPRNSDTEAFF.

Only a few counts were recorded for this clonotype. The chain couples TRBV6-6 to TRBJ2-3, with 10 bases aligning to TRBD1. Germline lookup yields CDR1 MNHNY and CDR2 SVGAGI (reference sequence). V gave up 0 bases and J gave up 2 bases; unmatched junction bases: 5. This CDR3 contains 17 residues. DNA for the CDR3: TGTGCCAGCAGTTACTCATCCGGGACAGGGGACACAGATACGCAGTATTTT. Translated: CASSYSSGTGDTDTQYF.

This chain uses TRBV7-8 with TRBJ2-3; D possibly corresponds to TRBD2 (5 bases). The CDR3 extends over 13 amino acids. Trimming cost V 0 bases and J 6 bases, with 7 bases left between them. Germline V CDR1 and CDR2: SGHVS, FQNEAQ. CDR3 sequence: CASSLADWDTQYF. The CDR3 DNA follows: TGTGCCAGCAGCTTAGCGGACTGGGATACGCAGTATTTT.

This clonotype has just a few counts. The rearrangement uses TRBV6-2 or TRBV6-3 and TRBJ2-5; D ambiguous. Germline V CDR1 and CDR2: MNHEY, SVGEGT. V was shortened by 5 bases and J by 7 bases, with 8 bases between the two germline ends. CDR3 length equals 11 residues. DNA of the CDR3: TGTGCCAGCAGTCCCGGTGCGACCCAGTACTTC. It encodes CASSPGATQYF.

The J gene is TRBJ2-7, the V gene TRBV7-8; 9 bases fit TRBD1. The V segment lost 4 bases and the J segment 5 bases; nucleotides outside the gene matches: 3. The CDR3 consists of 13 residues. Germline lookup yields CDR1 SGHVS and CDR2 FQNEAQ. In DNA form, the CDR3 reads TGTGCCAGCAGCTCCGGGACAGGGAACGAGCAGTACTTC. Protein: CASSSGTGNEQYF.

A note on this clonotype: A read error is possible here, since a much larger clone lies one base away. V usage is TRBV12-3 or TRBV12-4 and J usage is TRBJ2-2, with a tentative D call TRBD1 (5 bases). The CDR3 spans 14 residues. The chain's CDR3 is CASSLAPAKGDLFF. For the CDR3, the DNA is TGTGCCAGCAGTTTAGCCCCAGCCAAAGGGGATCTGTTTTTT.

This clonotype was seen a handful of times. The chain has TRBV2 and TRBJ1-5; 8 bases map to TRBD1. CDR3 length: 15 amino acids. CDR1 SNHLY and CDR2 FYNNEI come from the germline V gene. Trimming at V came to 4 bases and at J to 6 bases, leaving 8 bases not matched to a gene. In nucleotides, the CDR3 is TGTGCCAGCAGTGTTAACAGGGGGTACGGTCAGCCCCAGCATTTT. This encodes CASSVNRGYGQPQHF.

With respect to this clonotype: Relative to the germline gene, one junction end is altered; a read error may explain this. The CDR3 loop reads CVSRPTYNEQFF. The CDR3 DNA sequence: TGTGTCAGCAGACCCACCTACAATGAGCAGTTCTTC. The rearrangement links TRBV28 to TRBJ2-1; no definite D call. The CDR3 has 12 amino acids. CDR1 is MDHEN, CDR2 SYDVKM, per germline.

There are a few counts of this clonotype. The genes are TRBV28 and TRBJ2-5; perhaps D is TRBD1 or TRBD2 (6 bases each). The ends were cut back, 4 bases at V and 4 bases at J, with 13 bases in the middle. In germline, CDR1 is MDHEN, CDR2 SYDVKM. The CDR3 runs to 14 residues. As DNA, the CDR3 is TGTGCCAGCAGTTCCCGAACGGGGGCAGAGACCCAGTACTTC. Encoded protein: CASSSRTGAETQYF.

The chain employs TRBV4-1 and TRBJ2-1, with 7 bases matching TRBD1. This CDR3 comprises 13 residues. Per the germline V gene, CDR1 is MGHRA and CDR2 is YSYEKL. The V and J ends lost 3 bases and 6 bases, in that order; junction bases with no gene match: 2. CDR3 in DNA: TGCGCCAGCAGCCAGGGGGACAGCAATGAGCAGTTCTTC. It specifies CASSQGDSNEQFF.